Listed below are T cell receptor beta chains from one sample, sequenced in a study of cytomegalovirus exposure and HLA in healthy donors. Profiling relied on immunoSEQ multiplex PCR, and the TCRdb table lists in-frame clones only, not all of them. Of about 89,000 clones listed, approximately 77% were seen once; the top ten hold roughly 3.6%. The sample comprised PBMCs. These receptors all come from a man aged 30 to 45 in good health and CMV-seronegative. CDR3s include the opening cysteine and the closing phenylalanine or tryptophan. Where a row states a size, it is once, few, many or the class of an expanded clone; other rows omit it.

V	J	size	CDR3
TRBV18	TRBJ2-2	.	CASSSGQTTGELFF
TRBV9	TRBJ1-4	.	CASSAGTGKNEKLFF
TRBV4-3	TRBJ1-1	.	CASSQDSSDTEAFF
TRBV11-1	TRBJ2-5	.	CASSLGGTSGRSEETQYF
TRBV27	TRBJ2-4	once	CASSFNRFDLAKNIQYF
TRBV27	TRBJ1-2	once	CASSLTGLAPDRASAGGYTF
TRBV4-1	TRBJ1-2	once	CASSLGTGSNYGYTF
TRBV9	TRBJ1-1	few	CASSVGVGNTEAFF
TRBV19	TRBJ2-7	.	CASSRWTGDAYEQYF
TRBV6-6	TRBJ1-4	.	CASSQTELTNEKLFF